This entry lists 14 T cell receptor beta chains sequenced from one sample in a study of CD4 T cells in relation to SARS-CoV-2 and coronaviruses. TCRdb keeps only in-frame clones here, not all; method: immunoSEQ multiplex PCR. The table has roughly 17,000 clones, roughly four fifths seen once; the top ten hold about 38%. CD4+ T cells from unexposed donors were obtained before the COVID-19 pandemic (2011-2018). After about 10 days of culture, CD4+ T cells were isolated. These TCRs' antigens remain unknown. Sequenced material: CD4+ T cells from PBMCs, cultured in vitro. The receptors stem from a human donor in good health.

This rearrangement joins TRBV6-6 to TRBJ1-3, with 9 bases identical to TRBD1. V trimming: 5 bases; J trimming: 0 bases; junction bases outside the gene matches: 17. CDR3 length: 20 residues. Germline V gives CDR1 MNHNY, CDR2 SVGAGI (reference sequence). The CDR3 nucleotides are TGTGCCAGCAGTCGCCATACCGGGACAGGGAGGATCATCTCTGGAAACACCATATATTTT. This encodes CASSRHTGTGRIISGNTIYF.

J is TRBJ1-2 and V is TRBV29-1, with D unclear. In germline, CDR1 is SQVTM, CDR2 ANQGSEA. CDR3 size: 12 residues. V dropped 3 bases and J dropped 3 bases, with 8 bases sitting between them. The CDR3 is CSVEKQYYGYTF. In DNA form, the CDR3 reads TGCAGCGTTGAGAAACAGTACTATGGCTACACCTTC.

The rearrangement joins TRBV7-7 to TRBJ1-1, with D possibly TRBD1 on 5 matching bases. V was clipped by 8 bases and J by 1 base, with 11 bases between them. Germline lookup yields CDR1 SSHAT and CDR2 FNYEAQ (reference sequence). This CDR3 is built from 13 residues. The CDR3 DNA reads as TGTGCCAGCGCTTTGGGGCCGAACACTGAAGCTTTCTTT. It translates to CASALGPNTEAFF.

The chain joins TRBV7-9 to TRBJ2-2; perhaps TRBD2 as D (5 bases). Looked up from germline, CDR1 is SEHNR and CDR2 is FQNEAQ (reference sequence). Deletions cut 2 bases from V and 7 bases from J, with 20 bases between. This CDR3 contains 17 residues. The CDR3 DNA reads as TGTGCCAGCAGCTTATACGTCGTTTCGGGGAAGAGCGGGGAGCTGTTTTTT. Amino acids: CASSLYVVSGKSGELFF.

V usage is TRBV7-6 and J usage is TRBJ1-4; TRBD1 matches 7 bases. The CDR3 is 15 residues long. With V trimmed by 5 bases and J by 3 bases, 6 bases remained unmatched. CDR1 SGHVS and CDR2 FNYEAQ come from the germline V gene. CDR3 sequence: CASSLGTASNEKLFF. In DNA form, the CDR3 reads TGTGCCAGCAGCCTGGGGACAGCCTCTAATGAAAAACTGTTTTTT.

J is TRBJ2-3 and V is TRBV9; TRBD2 aligns across 7 bases. CDR1 and CDR2 from the germline V gene are SGDLS and YYNGEE. This CDR3 comprises 15 residues. The V gene end was trimmed by 0 bases and the J gene end by 4 bases; junction bases not matched to a gene: 5. In nucleotides, the CDR3 is TGTGCCAGCAGCGTAGTTGGGGCGGGAGCAGATACGCAGTATTTT. Amino acids: CASSVVGAGADTQYF.

The chain links TRBV3-1 (or the pseudogene TRBV3-2) to TRBJ1-5, with 9 bases matching TRBD1. Germline V CDR1 and CDR2: LGHDT, YNNKEL (reference sequence). The CDR3 extends over 15 amino acids. Trimming cost V 5 bases and J 9 bases; bases outside gene matches: 11. The CDR3 region is CASSSDRGSRAPQHF. CDR3 DNA sequence: TGTGCCAGCAGCTCGGACAGGGGATCTAGGGCGCCCCAGCATTTT.

This clone appeared once. This chain uses TRBV7-7 with TRBJ2-1, with 9 bases aligning to TRBD2. This CDR3 is built from 13 residues. Germline assignment: CDR1 SSHAT and CDR2 FNYEAQ (reference sequence). V shed 3 bases and J 10 bases; nucleotides not matched to a gene: 4. CDR3 DNA sequence: TGTGCCAGCAGCTTGGGTCTAGCGGGAGAGCAGTTCTTC. It is translated as CASSLGLAGEQFF.

The chain combines TRBV18 with TRBJ1-1, with 11 nucleotides matching TRBD1. Unmatched junction bases numbered 4, after V lost 3 bases and J lost 1 base. The CDR3 is 16 amino acids. Germline CDR1 and CDR2: KGHSH and LQKENI. The CDR3 spells CASSPGQGAQNTEAFF. The DNA of the CDR3 is TGTGCCAGCTCACCCGGACAGGGGGCTCAGAACACTGAAGCTTTCTTT.

The chain joins TRBV7-3 to TRBJ1-2; D uncertain. Trimming took off 2 bases at V and 8 bases at J, with 12 bases between the two ends. Per the germline V gene, CDR1 is SGHTA and CDR2 is FQGTGA. The CDR3 is 13 amino acids. CDR3 sequence reads: CASSLEEFRGYTF. In DNA form, the CDR3 reads TGTGCCAGCAGCTTAGAGGAGTTTCGGGGCTACACCTTC.

The genes are TRBV20-1 and TRBJ2-1, with D perhaps matching TRBD2 (5 bases). This CDR3 spans 11 amino acids. Germline lookup yields CDR1 DFQATT and CDR2 SNEGSKA (reference sequence). The germline V and J ends were trimmed by 3 bases and 12 bases, with 12 bases remaining between them. The DNA for the CDR3 is TGCAGTGCTAGCGGGAAGCCAGTGCAGTTCTTC. Residues: CSASGKPVQFF.

The gene calls are TRBV28 and TRBJ2-1; 10 bases are shared with TRBD2. Losses at the gene ends were 5 bases for V and 4 bases for J; bases not matched to a gene: 8. From germline, CDR1 is MDHEN and CDR2 SYDVKM. This CDR3 region has 16 residues. CDR3 sequence (DNA): TGTGCCAGCAGTAAGGTAGGACTAGCGGTTTACAATGAGCAGTTCTTC. Translated, it gives CASSKVGLAVYNEQFF.

The chain joins TRBV5-4 to TRBJ2-3, with D hard to call. The V gene lost 4 bases and the J gene lost 0 bases, with 15 bases spanning the gap. CDR3 size: 16 residues. From germline, CDR1 is SGHNT and CDR2 YYREEE (reference sequence). CDR3 amino acids: CASSATLATSTDTQYF. The CDR3 coding sequence is TGTGCCAGCAGCGCTACTTTAGCAACTAGCACAGATACGCAGTATTTT.

This chain joins TRBV11-2 and TRBJ2-3; D may match TRBD1 or TRBD2 (6 bases each). The CDR3 sequence is 13 residues long. Germline loops: CDR1 SGHAT, CDR2 FQNNGV. V was shortened by 1 base and J by 6 bases, with 8 bases between the two germline ends. The CDR3 protein is CASSLVGGDTQYF. The CDR3 region has the DNA TGTGCCAGCAGCTTAGTAGGGGGGGATACGCAGTATTTT.